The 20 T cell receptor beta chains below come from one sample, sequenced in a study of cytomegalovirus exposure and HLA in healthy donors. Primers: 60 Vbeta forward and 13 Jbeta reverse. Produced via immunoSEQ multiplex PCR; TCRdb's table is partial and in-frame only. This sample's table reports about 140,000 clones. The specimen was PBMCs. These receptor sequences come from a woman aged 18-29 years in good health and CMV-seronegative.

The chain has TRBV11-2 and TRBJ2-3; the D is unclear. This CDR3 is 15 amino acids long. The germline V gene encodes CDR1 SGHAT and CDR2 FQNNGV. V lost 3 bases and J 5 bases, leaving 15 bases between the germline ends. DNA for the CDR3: TGTGCCAGCAGCTTCAGGCTACCTCAAGAAGATACGCAGTATTTT. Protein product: CASSFRLPQEDTQYF.

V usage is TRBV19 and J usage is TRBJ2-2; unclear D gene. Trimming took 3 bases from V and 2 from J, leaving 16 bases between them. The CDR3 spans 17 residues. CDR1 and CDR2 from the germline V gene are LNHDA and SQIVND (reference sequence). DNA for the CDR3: TGTGCCAGTAGTATGTACTCTCGGGTCCACAACACCGGGGAGCTGTTTTTT. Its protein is CASSMYSRVHNTGELFF. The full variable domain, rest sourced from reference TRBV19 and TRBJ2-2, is DGGITQSPKYLFRKEGQNVTLSCEQNLNHDAMYWYRQDPGQGLRLIYYSQIVNDFQKGDIAEGYSVSREKKESFPLTVTSAQKNPTAFYLCASSMYSRVHNTGELFFGEGSRLTVL.

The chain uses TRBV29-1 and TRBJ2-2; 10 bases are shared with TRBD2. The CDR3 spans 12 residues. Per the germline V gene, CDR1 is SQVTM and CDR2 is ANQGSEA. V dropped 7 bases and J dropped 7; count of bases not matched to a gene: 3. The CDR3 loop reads CSAGTSDGELFF. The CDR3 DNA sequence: TGCAGCGCCGGGACTAGCGACGGGGAGCTGTTTTTT.

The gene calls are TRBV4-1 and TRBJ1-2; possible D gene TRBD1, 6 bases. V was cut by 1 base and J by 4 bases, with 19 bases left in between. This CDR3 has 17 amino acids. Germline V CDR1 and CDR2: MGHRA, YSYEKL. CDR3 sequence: CASSQVRGGGVGYGYTF. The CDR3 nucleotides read TGCGCCAGCAGCCAAGTAAGGGGGGGCGGGGTCGGCTATGGCTACACCTTC.

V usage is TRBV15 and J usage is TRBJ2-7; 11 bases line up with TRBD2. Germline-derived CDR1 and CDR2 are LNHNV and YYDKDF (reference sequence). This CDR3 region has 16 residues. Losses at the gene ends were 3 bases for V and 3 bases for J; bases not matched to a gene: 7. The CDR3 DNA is TGTGCCACCAGCAGCGCCCTAGCGGGAGGAAACTACGAGCAGTACTTC. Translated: CATSSALAGGNYEQYF.

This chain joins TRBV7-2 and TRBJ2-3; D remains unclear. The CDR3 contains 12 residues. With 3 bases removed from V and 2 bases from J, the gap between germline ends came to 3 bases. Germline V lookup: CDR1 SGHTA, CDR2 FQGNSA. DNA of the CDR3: TGTGCCAGCAGCTTCTACACAGATACGCAGTATTTT. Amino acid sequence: CASSFYTDTQYF. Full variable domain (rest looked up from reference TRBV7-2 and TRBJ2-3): GAGVSQSPSNKVTEKGKDVELRCDPISGHTALYWYRQSLGQGLEFLIYFQGNSAPDKSGLPSDRFSAERTGGSVSTLTIQRTQQEDSAVYLCASSFYTDTQYFGPGTRLTVL.

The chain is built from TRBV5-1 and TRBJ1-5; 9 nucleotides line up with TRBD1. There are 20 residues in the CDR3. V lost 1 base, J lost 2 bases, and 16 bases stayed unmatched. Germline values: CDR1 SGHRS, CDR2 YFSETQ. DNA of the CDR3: TGCGCCAGCAGCTTGATGTTTGACTACAGGGGGCTGACCGGCAATCAGCCCCAGCATTTT. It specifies CASSLMFDYRGLTGNQPQHF.

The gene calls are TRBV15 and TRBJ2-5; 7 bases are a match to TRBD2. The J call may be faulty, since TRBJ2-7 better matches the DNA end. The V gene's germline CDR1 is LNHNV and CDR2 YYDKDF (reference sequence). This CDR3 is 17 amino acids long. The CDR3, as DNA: TGTGCCACCAGCAGAGCGTTTGGGCAGGGACTATCCTACGAGCAGTACTTC. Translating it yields CATSRAFGQGLSYEQYF.

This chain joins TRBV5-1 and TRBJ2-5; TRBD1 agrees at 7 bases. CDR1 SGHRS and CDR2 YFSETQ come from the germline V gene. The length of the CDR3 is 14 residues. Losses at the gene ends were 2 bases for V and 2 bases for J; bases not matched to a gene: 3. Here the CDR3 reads CASSLQGPQETQYF. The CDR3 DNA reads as TGCGCCAGCAGCTTACAGGGGCCTCAAGAGACCCAGTACTTC.

This CDR3 is CAISEAGPYNEQFF. As DNA, the CDR3 is TGTGCCATCAGTGAGGCGGGGCCCTACAATGAGCAGTTCTTC. The rearrangement joins TRBV10-3 to TRBJ2-1, with D perhaps TRBD2 (6 bases). Trimming stripped 2 bases from V and 2 bases from J, with 7 bases between. This CDR3 has 14 residues. CDR1 ENHRY and CDR2 SYGVKD come from the germline V gene.

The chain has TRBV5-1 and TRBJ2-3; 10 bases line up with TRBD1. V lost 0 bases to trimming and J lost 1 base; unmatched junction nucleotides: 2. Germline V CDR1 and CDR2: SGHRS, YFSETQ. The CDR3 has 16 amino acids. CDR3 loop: CASSLAGTGGTDTQYF. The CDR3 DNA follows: TGCGCCAGCAGCTTGGCCGGGACAGGGGGCACAGATACGCAGTATTTT.

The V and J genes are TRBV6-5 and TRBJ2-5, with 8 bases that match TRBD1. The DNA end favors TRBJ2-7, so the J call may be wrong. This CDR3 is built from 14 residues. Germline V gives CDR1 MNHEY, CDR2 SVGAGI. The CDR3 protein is CASSRGGTGSEQYF. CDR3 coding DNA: TGTGCCAGCAGCCGAGGTGGGACAGGATCCGAGCAGTACTTC.

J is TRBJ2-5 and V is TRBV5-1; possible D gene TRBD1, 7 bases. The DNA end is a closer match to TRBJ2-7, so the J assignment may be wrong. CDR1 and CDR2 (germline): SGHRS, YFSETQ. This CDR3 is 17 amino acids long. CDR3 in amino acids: CASSQGRTGGTFYEQYF. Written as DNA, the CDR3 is TGCGCCAGCAGCCAAGGTCGGACAGGAGGGACATTCTACGAGCAGTACTTC.

The CDR3 sequence is CASSLGAGGYEQYF. The CDR3, as DNA: TGCGCCAGCAGCTTGGGGGCGGGGGGCTACGAGCAGTACTTC. The V and J genes are TRBV5-1 and TRBJ2-7; 8 bases are shared with TRBD2. The CDR3 runs to 14 residues. Germline V CDR1 and CDR2: SGHRS, YFSETQ. The J segment lost 3 bases and the V segment lost 0 bases, leaving 2 bases of the junction unmatched.

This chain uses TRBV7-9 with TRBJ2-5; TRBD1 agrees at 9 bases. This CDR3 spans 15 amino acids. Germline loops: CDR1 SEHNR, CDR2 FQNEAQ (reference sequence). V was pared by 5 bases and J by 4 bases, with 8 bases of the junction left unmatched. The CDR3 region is CASSVPTGGGETQYF. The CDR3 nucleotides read TGTGCCAGCAGCGTCCCAACAGGGGGCGGAGAGACCCAGTACTTC.

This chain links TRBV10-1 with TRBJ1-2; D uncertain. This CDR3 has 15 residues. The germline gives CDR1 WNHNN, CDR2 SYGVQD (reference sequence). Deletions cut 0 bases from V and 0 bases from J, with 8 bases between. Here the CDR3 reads CASSESIRANYGYTF. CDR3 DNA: TGCGCCAGCAGTGAGTCGATCCGGGCTAACTATGGCTACACCTTC.

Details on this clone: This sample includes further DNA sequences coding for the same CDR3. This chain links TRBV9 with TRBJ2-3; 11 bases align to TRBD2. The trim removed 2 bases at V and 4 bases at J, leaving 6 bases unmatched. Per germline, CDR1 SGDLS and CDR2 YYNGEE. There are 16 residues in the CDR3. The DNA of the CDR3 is TGTGCCAGCAGCGTGGTAGCGGGAGGGCGCTCAGATACGCAGTATTTT. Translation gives CASSVVAGGRSDTQYF.

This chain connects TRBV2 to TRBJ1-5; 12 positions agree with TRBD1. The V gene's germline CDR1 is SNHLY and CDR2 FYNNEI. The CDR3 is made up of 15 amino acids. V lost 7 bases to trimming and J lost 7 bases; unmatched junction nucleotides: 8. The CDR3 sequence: CASTIGTGGLQPQHF. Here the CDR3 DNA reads TGTGCCAGCACTATTGGGACAGGGGGCCTGCAGCCCCAGCATTTT.

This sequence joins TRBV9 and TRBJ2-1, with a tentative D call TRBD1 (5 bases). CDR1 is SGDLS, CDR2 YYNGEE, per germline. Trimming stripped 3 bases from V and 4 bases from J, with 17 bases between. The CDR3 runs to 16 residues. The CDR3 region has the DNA TGTGCCAGCAGCGAAGGGGAAGACGGCCAATACAATGAGCAGTTCTTC. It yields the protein CASSEGEDGQYNEQFF.

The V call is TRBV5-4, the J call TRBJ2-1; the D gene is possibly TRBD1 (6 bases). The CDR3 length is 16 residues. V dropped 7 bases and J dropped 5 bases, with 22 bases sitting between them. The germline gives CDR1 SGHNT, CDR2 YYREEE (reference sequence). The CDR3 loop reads CASGTRFRGAHNEQFF. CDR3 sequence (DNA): TGTGCCAGCGGGACAAGGTTCCGTGGGGCGCACAATGAGCAGTTCTTC.